These 23 T cell receptor beta chains were all obtained from the same sample, sequenced in a study of T cell responses to AZD1222 COVID-19 vaccine. The data were produced by immunoSEQ multiplex PCR, yet TCRdb's version contains in-frame clones alone and is incomplete. The table includes about 120,000 clones, 93% detected once. This specimen consisted of peripheral blood, obtained 28 days after the second AZD1222 dose. Receptors were obtained from an adult who received the AZD1222 COVID-19 vaccine.

This clone occurred once. The rearrangement uses TRBV3-1 (or the pseudogene TRBV3-2) and TRBJ1-6; perhaps TRBD1 as D (6 bases). The germline gives CDR1 LGHDT, CDR2 YNNKEL (reference sequence). This CDR3 spans 16 amino acids. The germline V and J ends were trimmed by 2 bases and 8 bases, with 16 bases remaining between them. The CDR3 DNA is TGTGCCAGCAGCCAACTCCTCACAGGGTTTGATTCACCCCTCCACTTT. It is translated as CASSQLLTGFDSPLHF.

The chain recombines TRBV12-3 or TRBV12-4 with TRBJ2-7; TRBD1 is a possible D gene (6 bases). The CDR3 is made up of 13 amino acids. V shed 4 bases and J shed 0 bases, with 7 bases lying between them. In DNA, the CDR3 is TGTGCCAGCAGTTGGACAGACTCCTACGAGCAGTACTTC. It specifies CASSWTDSYEQYF.

J is TRBJ2-3 and V is TRBV7-2; D possibly matches TRBD1 or TRBD2 (6 bases each). The V end lost 8 bases, the J end lost 5 bases, and 17 bases lay between the germline ends. The CDR3 runs 14 residues. Germline V gene data show CDR1 as SGHTA and CDR2 as FQGNSA. The CDR3, as DNA: TGTGCCAGCGAGACCGGGGGCGGCGGAGATACGCAGTATTTT. It is translated as CASETGGGGDTQYF.

The CDR3 is CAISESNVGGPDTQYF. CDR3 in DNA: TGTGCCATCAGTGAGTCGAACGTTGGGGGCCCAGATACGCAGTATTTT. This chain uses TRBV10-3 with TRBJ2-3, with D perhaps matching TRBD1 (6 bases). CDR3 length equals 16 residues. Trimming removed 0 bases from V and 4 bases from J, with 14 bases in between. The V gene's germline CDR1 is ENHRY and CDR2 SYGVKD.

This clone is a singleton in its sample. This chain links TRBV7-2 with TRBJ1-2; weak D call: TRBD1 (6 bases). The CDR3 has 14 amino acids. CDR1 and CDR2 from the germline V gene are SGHTA and FQGNSA. Trimming left V 6 bases short and J 8 bases short, with 19 bases between. The CDR3 loop reads CASRLRQAGAGYTF. The CDR3 DNA is TGTGCCAGCAGGCTAAGACAGGCCGGGGCGGGCTACACCTTC.

V usage is TRBV12-5 and J usage is TRBJ1-5, with D uncertain. The CDR3 is 15 residues long. The germline V gene has CDR1 LGHNT and CDR2 FRNRAP. Trimming shortened V by 2 bases and J by 0 bases, and 8 bases separated the two germline ends. The CDR3 DNA reads TGTGCTAGTGGTTTGTCCACCCTTAGCAATCAGCCCCAGCATTTT. The encoded protein is CASGLSTLSNQPQHF. The complete variable domain, with remaining parts taken from reference TRBV12-5 and TRBJ1-5, reads DARVTQTPRHKVTEMGQEVTMRCQPILGHNTVFWYRQTMMQGLELLAYFRNRAPLDDSGMPKDRFSAEMPDATLATLKIQPSEPRDSAVYFCASGLSTLSNQPQHFGDGTRLSIL.

The chain links TRBV27 to TRBJ2-7, with D maybe TRBD1 (6 bases). CDR3 size: 12 residues. Germline V lookup: CDR1 MNHEY, CDR2 SMNVEV (reference sequence). Trimming stripped 5 bases from V and 4 bases from J, with 9 bases between. CDR3 bases: TGTGCCAGCAGTCCACAGGGATACGAGCAGTACTTC. It yields the protein CASSPQGYEQYF.

Worth noting for this clone: The junction departs from germline at one end; a sequencing error may be responsible. The gene calls are TRBV7-9 and TRBJ2-1, with 10 bases fitting TRBD2. The germline V gene encodes CDR1 SEHNR and CDR2 FQNEAQ (reference sequence). This CDR3 comprises 16 residues. This CDR3 is CASSSQTSGSFNEQFF. CDR3 nucleotides: TGTGCCAGCAGCTCTCAGACTAGCGGGTCCTTCAATGAGCAGTTCTTC.

The chain employs TRBV3-1 (or the pseudogene TRBV3-2) and TRBJ2-7; a possible D gene is TRBD1 (5 bases). The CDR3 loop spans 13 amino acids. The V gene's germline CDR1 is LGHDT and CDR2 YNNKEL (reference sequence). V lost 5 bases and J lost 2, with 10 bases in between. The CDR3 loop is CASSSTATYEQYF. CDR3 coding DNA: TGTGCCAGCAGCTCGACAGCTACCTACGAGCAGTACTTC.

The CDR3 region has the DNA TGTGCCAGTAGTGTACGTTCCAGGGGGCGAGGCTATGGCTACACCTTC. Translated, it gives CASSVRSRGRGYGYTF. V usage is TRBV19 and J usage is TRBJ1-2, with 8 bases that match TRBD1. The germline gives CDR1 LNHDA, CDR2 SQIVND (reference sequence). The V gene end was trimmed by 5 bases and the J gene end by 4 bases; junction bases not matched to a gene: 12. The CDR3 consists of 16 residues.

The chain joins TRBV5-1 to TRBJ1-3; D is unclear. This CDR3 has 13 amino acids. CDR1 is SGHRS and CDR2 is YFSETQ in the germline V gene. V shed 0 bases and J shed 0 bases, with 1 base lying between them. The CDR3 is CASSLASGNTIYF. As DNA, the CDR3 is TGCGCCAGCAGCTTGGCCTCTGGAAACACCATATATTTT.

This chain links TRBV18 with TRBJ2-2; D is undetermined. The V end lost 2 bases, the J end lost 6 bases, and 4 bases lay between the germline ends. Germline V gives CDR1 KGHSH, CDR2 LQKENI. The length of the CDR3 is 12 residues. The CDR3 is CASSPGAGELFF. DNA of the CDR3: TGTGCCAGCTCACCAGGGGCCGGGGAGCTGTTTTTT.

V and J are TRBV11-2 and TRBJ1-3; 12 bases agree with TRBD1. CDR1 is SGHAT and CDR2 is FQNNGV in the germline V gene. The CDR3 has 16 amino acids. J was trimmed by 3 bases and V by 5 bases; bases with no gene match: 5. Here the CDR3 reads CASSRDRGRIGNTIYF. The CDR3 nucleotides read TGTGCCAGCAGCCGGGACAGGGGGCGCATTGGAAACACCATATATTTT.

The rearrangement uses TRBV3-1 (or the pseudogene TRBV3-2) and TRBJ2-1; D is possibly TRBD2 (5 bases). The CDR3 runs 14 residues. V was shortened by 2 bases and J by 1 base, with 6 bases between the two germline ends. Germline V gives CDR1 LGHDT, CDR2 YNNKEL (reference sequence). CDR3 sequence (DNA): TGTGCCAGCAGCCAACGGGGATCCTACAATGAGCAGTTCTTC. It specifies CASSQRGSYNEQFF.

V and J are TRBV6-5 and TRBJ2-2; unclear D gene. Trimming removed 5 bases at V and 1 base at J, with 11 bases between. This CDR3 has 15 residues. The V gene's germline CDR1 is MNHEY and CDR2 SVGAGI. The CDR3 nucleotides read TGTGCCAGCAGTCCGGATAAACGGAACACCGGGGAGCTGTTTTTT. Translating gives CASSPDKRNTGELFF.

V is TRBV19 and J is TRBJ1-1, with 7 bases that match TRBD1. J was trimmed by 0 bases and V by 9 bases; bases with no gene match: 7. The V gene's germline CDR1 is LNHDA and CDR2 SQIVND (reference sequence). The CDR3 loop spans 14 amino acids. CDR3 amino acids: CASRGTDLNTEAFF. The CDR3 coding sequence is TGTGCCAGCAGGGGGACAGACCTGAACACTGAAGCTTTCTTT. The full variable domain, completed using reference TRBV19 and TRBJ1-1, is DGGITQSPKYLFRKEGQNVTLSCEQNLNHDAMYWYRQDPGQGLRLIYYSQIVNDFQKGDIAEGYSVSREKKESFPLTVTSAQKNPTAFYLCASRGTDLNTEAFFGQGTRLTVV.

The chain employs TRBV6-2 or TRBV6-3 and TRBJ1-5, with D perhaps matching TRBD1 (6 bases). The ends were cut back, 2 bases at V and 2 bases at J, with 13 bases in the middle. CDR3 length equals 16 residues. Germline CDR1 and CDR2: MNHEY and SVGEGT. DNA of the CDR3: TGTGCCAGCAGTTACGTTGGGGGGCTAGGCAATCAGCCCCAGCATTTT. Translation gives CASSYVGGLGNQPQHF.

The V gene is TRBV3-1 (or the pseudogene TRBV3-2), the J gene TRBJ1-1; no clear D gene. Germline CDR1 is LGHDT and CDR2 is YNNKEL (reference sequence). Trimming pared 4 bases from V and 1 base from J, leaving 10 bases between. CDR3 length: 14 residues. CDR3 bases: TGTGCCAGCAGCCGGCCAGGATCGAACACTGAAGCTTTCTTT. Translated, it gives CASSRPGSNTEAFF.

CDR3 in DNA: TGTGCCAGCAGTCTCAACCAGGCAGGGCGAAACTATGGCTACACCTTC. This encodes CASSLNQAGRNYGYTF. The chain combines TRBV27 with TRBJ1-2, with D possibly matching TRBD1 (5 bases). CDR1 is MNHEY, CDR2 SMNVEV, per germline (reference sequence). This CDR3 region has 16 residues. V lost 5 bases, J lost 2 bases, and 18 bases lay in between.

The chain has TRBV30 and TRBJ1-1; D uncertain. V was pared by 3 bases and J by 1 base, with 15 bases between. Germline lookup yields CDR1 GTSNPN and CDR2 SVGIG (reference sequence). This CDR3 is built from 15 residues. CDR3 sequence reads: CAWRRGYLGNTEAFF. The CDR3 DNA reads TGTGCCTGGAGACGAGGGTACCTGGGGAACACTGAAGCTTTCTTT.

The chain employs TRBV5-1 and TRBJ2-2, with TRBD2 matching 9 bases. Germline CDR1 is SGHRS and CDR2 is YFSETQ. The CDR3 consists of 15 residues. V lost 6 bases to trimming and J lost 3 bases; unmatched junction nucleotides: 6. The CDR3 protein is CASTGGRADTGELFF. DNA of the CDR3: TGCGCCAGCACAGGCGGGAGGGCGGACACCGGGGAGCTGTTTTTT.

The chain carries TRBV10-2 and TRBJ2-7; 8 bases map to TRBD2. CDR3 length: 15 residues. Germline V CDR1 and CDR2: WSHSY, SAAADI. With 4 bases clipped from V and 2 bases from J, the junction kept 7 bases outside the gene matches. The CDR3 sequence is CASSAGRGVTYEQYF. The CDR3 nucleotides are TGCGCCAGCAGTGCCGGGAGGGGGGTTACCTACGAGCAGTACTTC.

The CDR3 reads CASSSLGHSTDTQYF. In DNA, the CDR3 is TGTGCCAGCAGTTCCCTAGGGCATAGCACAGATACGCAGTATTTT. The V and J genes are TRBV27 and TRBJ2-3; no clear D. The germline gives CDR1 MNHEY, CDR2 SMNVEV (reference sequence). The CDR3 contains 15 residues. Between the trimmed V and J ends, which lost 4 bases and 0 bases, there was a span of 11 bases.